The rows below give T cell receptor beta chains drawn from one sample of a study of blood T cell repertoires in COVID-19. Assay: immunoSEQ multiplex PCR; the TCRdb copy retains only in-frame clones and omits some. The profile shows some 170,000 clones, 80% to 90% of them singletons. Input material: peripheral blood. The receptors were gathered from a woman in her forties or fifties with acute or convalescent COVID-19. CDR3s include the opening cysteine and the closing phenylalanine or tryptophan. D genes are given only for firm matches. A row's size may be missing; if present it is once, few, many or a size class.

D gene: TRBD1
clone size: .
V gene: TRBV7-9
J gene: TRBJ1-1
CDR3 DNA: TGTGCCAGCAGCTGGACAGGGGACACTGAAGCTTTCTTT
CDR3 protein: CASSWTGDTEAFF

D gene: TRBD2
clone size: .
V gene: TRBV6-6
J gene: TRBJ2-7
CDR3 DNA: TGTGCCAGCGGGGACTACCGGCAGTACTTC
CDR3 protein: CASGDYRQYF

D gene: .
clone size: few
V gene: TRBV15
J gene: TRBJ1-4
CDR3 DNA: TGTGCCACCAGCGGAGGACTGATTAATGAAAAACTGTTTTTT
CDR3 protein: CATSGGLINEKLFF

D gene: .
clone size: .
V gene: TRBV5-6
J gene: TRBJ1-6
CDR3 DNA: TGTGCCAGCAGCTTGCAGGGTTGGAATTCACCCCTCCACTTT
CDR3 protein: CASSLQGWNSPLHF

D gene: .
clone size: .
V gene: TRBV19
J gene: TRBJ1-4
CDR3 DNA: TGTGCCAGTAGTATAGGTCAGGGCGATGAAAAACTGTTTTTT
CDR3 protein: CASSIGQGDEKLFF

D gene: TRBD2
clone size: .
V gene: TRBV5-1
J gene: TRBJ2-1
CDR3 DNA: TGCGCCAGCAGAGTAGCGGGGGAGTACAATGAGCAGTTCTTC
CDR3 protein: CASRVAGEYNEQFF

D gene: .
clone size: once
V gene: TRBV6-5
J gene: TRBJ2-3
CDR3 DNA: TGTGCCAGCGGGATTGGGACACCTAGCACAGATACGCAGTATTTT
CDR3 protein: CASGIGTPSTDTQYF

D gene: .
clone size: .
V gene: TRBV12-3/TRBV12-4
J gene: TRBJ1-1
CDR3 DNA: TGTGCCAGCGGGTTTGGCGGCAACACTGAAGCTTTCTTT
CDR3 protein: CASGFGGNTEAFF

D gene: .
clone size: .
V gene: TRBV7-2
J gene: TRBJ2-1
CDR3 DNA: TGTGCCAGCAGCTTAGTGGGGCGGAGCTCCTACAATGAGCAGTTCTTC
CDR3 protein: CASSLVGRSSYNEQFF

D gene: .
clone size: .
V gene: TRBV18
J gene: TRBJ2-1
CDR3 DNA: TGTGCCAGCTCACCCCACCCGGAGAATGAGCAGTTCTTC
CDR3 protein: CASSPHPENEQFF

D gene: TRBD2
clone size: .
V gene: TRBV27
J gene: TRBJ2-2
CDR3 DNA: TGTGCCAGCAGGGGACTAGCGTACACCGGGGAGCTGTTTTTT
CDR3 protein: CASRGLAYTGELFF

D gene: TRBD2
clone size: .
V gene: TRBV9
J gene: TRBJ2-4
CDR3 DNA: TGTGCCAGCAGCACGGGACTAGCGGGGATCCAGTACTTC
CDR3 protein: CASSTGLAGIQYF

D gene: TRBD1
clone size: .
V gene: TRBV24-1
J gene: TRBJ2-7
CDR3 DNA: TGTGCCACCAGTGACCCGGGACAGGGTGGCTACGAGCAGTACTTC
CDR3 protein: CATSDPGQGGYEQYF

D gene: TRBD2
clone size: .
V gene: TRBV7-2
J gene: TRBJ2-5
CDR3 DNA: TGTGCCAGCAGCCAGTTACTAGCGGGAGTCTTTGGTGGGACCCAGTACTTC
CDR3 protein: CASSQLLAGVFGGTQYF

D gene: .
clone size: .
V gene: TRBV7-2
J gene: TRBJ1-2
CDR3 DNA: TGTGCCAGCAGCTTAGGAACAGGGACCCCTGGCTACACCTTC
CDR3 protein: CASSLGTGTPGYTF

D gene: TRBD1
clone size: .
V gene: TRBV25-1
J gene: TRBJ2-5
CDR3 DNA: TGTGCCAGCAGTGAAGGGACAGGGGGCCTCCAAGAGACCCAGTACTTC
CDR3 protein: CASSEGTGGLQETQYF

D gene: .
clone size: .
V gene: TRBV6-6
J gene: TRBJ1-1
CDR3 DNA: TGTGCCAGCACCTACGGCGGATCTGAAGCTTTCTTT
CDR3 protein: CASTYGGSEAFF

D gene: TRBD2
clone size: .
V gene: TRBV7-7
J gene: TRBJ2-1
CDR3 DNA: TGTGCCAGCAGCCTTTATAGCGGGGGAGACAACAATGAGCAGTTCTTC
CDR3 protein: CASSLYSGGDNNEQFF

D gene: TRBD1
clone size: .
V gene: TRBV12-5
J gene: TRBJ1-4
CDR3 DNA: TGTGCTAGTGCCAGGGACAGGGCAGGCGAAAAACTGTTTTTT
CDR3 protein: CASARDRAGEKLFF

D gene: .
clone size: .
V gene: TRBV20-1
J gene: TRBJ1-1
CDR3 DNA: TGCAGTGCTAGTCTTGGCTCTGAAGCTTTCTTT
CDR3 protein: CSASLGSEAFF

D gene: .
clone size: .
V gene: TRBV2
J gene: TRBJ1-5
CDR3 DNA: TGTGCCAGCAGCCGCAGGGTAGGCCAGCCCCAGCATTTT
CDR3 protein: CASSRRVGQPQHF

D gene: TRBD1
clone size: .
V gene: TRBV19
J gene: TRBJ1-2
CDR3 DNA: TGTGCCAGCCTCGGGACAGGGCTGCATGGCTACACCTTC
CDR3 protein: CASLGTGLHGYTF

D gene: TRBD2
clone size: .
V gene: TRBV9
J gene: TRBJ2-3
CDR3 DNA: TGTGCCAGCAGCGTAGTCCATAGCGGGGGTACAGATACGCAGTATTTT
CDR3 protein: CASSVVHSGGTDTQYF

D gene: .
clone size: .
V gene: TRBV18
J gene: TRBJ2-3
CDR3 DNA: TGTGCCAGCTCACCGGGCCAGTCTAGCACAGATACGCAGTATTTT
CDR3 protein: CASSPGQSSTDTQYF